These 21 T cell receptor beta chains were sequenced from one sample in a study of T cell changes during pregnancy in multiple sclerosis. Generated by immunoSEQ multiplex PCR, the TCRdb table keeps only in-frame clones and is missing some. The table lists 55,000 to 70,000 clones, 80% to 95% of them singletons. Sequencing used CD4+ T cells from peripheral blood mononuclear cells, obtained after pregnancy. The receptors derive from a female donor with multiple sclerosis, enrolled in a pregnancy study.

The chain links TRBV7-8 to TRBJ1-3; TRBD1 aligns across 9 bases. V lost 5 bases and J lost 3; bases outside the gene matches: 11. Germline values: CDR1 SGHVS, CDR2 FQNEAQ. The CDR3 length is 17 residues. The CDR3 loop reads CASSLRTGDTIGNTIYF. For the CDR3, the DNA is TGTGCCAGCAGCCTAAGGACAGGGGATACTATTGGAAACACCATATATTTT. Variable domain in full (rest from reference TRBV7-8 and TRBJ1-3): GAGVSQSPRYKVAKRGQDVALRCDPISGHVSLFWYQQALGQGPEFLTYFQNEAQLDKSGLPSDRFFAERPEGSVSTLKIQRTQQEDSAVYLCASSLRTGDTIGNTIYFGEGSWLTVV.

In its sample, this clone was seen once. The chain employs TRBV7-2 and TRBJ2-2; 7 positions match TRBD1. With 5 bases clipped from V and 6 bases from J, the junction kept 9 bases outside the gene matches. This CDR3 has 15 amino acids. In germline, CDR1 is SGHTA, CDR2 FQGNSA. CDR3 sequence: CASSLLGGASGELFF. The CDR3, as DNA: TGTGCCAGCAGCCTTTTAGGGGGCGCTTCCGGGGAGCTGTTTTTT.

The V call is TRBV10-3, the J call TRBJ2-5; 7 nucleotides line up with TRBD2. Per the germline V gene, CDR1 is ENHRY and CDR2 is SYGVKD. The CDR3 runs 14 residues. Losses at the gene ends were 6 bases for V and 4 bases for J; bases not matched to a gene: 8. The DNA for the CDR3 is TGTGCCATCAGGGCGGGGGAACGGGGAGAGACCCAGTACTTC. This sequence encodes CAIRAGERGETQYF.

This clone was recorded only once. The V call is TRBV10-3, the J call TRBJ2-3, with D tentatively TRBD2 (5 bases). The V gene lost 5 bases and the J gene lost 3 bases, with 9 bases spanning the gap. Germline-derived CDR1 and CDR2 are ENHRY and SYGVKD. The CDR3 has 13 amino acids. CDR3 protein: CAISSSSTDTQYF. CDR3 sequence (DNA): TGTGCCATCAGTTCTAGCTCGACAGATACGCAGTATTTT.

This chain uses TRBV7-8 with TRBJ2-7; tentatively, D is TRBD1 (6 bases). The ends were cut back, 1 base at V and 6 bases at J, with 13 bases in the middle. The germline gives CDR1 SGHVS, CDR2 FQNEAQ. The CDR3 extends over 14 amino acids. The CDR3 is CASSLDWRGGEQYF. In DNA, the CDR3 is TGTGCCAGCAGCTTAGATTGGCGAGGGGGCGAGCAGTACTTC.

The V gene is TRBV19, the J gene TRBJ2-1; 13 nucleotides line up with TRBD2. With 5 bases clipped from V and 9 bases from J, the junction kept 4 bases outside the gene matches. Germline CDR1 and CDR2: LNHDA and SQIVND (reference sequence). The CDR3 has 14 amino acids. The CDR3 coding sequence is TGTGCCAGTAGTTCCAGACTAGCGGGGGGTGAGCAGTTCTTC. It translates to CASSSRLAGGEQFF.

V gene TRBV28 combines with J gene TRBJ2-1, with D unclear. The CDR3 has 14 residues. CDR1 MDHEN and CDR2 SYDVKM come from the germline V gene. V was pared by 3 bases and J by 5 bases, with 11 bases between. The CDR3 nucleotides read TGTGCCAGCAGTTTCGGTCGAGTGAACAATGAGCAGTTCTTC. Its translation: CASSFGRVNNEQFF.

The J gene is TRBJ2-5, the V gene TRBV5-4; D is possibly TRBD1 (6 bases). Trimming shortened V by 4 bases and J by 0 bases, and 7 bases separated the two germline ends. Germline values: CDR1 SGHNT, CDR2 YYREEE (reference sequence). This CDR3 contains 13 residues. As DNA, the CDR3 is TGTGCCAGCAGCCACAGGGACCAAGAGACCCAGTACTTC. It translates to CASSHRDQETQYF.

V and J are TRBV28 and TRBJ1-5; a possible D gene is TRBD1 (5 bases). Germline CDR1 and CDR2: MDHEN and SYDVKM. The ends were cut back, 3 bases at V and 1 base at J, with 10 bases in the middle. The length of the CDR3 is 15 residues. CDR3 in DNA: TGTGCCAGCAGTTTCGGGGGTCAGAGCAATCAGCCCCAGCATTTT. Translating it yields CASSFGGQSNQPQHF.

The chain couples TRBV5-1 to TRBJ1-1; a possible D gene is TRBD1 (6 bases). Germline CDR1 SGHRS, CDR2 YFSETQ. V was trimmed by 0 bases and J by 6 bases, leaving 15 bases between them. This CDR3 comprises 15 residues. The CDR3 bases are TGCGCCAGCAGCTTGGCCGCGGGGGGCGTCGCTGAAGCTTTCTTT. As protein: CASSLAAGGVAEAFF.

This CDR3 reads CAWIGRGRRSPLHF. DNA of the CDR3: TGTGCCTGGATAGGTAGGGGGCGGAGATCACCCCTCCACTTT. The chain employs TRBV30 and TRBJ1-6; 7 positions match TRBD1. After removal of 4 bases from V and 10 bases from J, the junction contained 10 bases not matched to a gene. Germline V gene sequence: CDR1 GTSNPN, CDR2 SVGIG (reference sequence). This CDR3 has 14 residues.

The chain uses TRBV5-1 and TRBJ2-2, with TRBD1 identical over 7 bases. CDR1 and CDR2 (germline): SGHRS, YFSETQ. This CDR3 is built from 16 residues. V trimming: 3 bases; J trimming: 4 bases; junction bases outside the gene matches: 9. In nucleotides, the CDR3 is TGCGCCAGCAGCTGGTCCGGGACAGACTCCACCGGGGAGCTGTTTTTT. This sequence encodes CASSWSGTDSTGELFF.

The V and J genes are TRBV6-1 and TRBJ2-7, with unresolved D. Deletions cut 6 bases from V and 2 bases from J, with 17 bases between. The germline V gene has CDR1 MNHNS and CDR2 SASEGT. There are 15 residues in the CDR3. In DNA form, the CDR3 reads TGTGCCAGCAGGAACTACCTCGACGGAACCTACGAGCAGTACTTC. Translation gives CASRNYLDGTYEQYF.

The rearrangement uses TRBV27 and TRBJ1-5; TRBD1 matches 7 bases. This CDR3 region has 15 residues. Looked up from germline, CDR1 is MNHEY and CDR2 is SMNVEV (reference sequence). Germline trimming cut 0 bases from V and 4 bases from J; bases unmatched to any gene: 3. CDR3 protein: CASSLSRGDNQPQHF. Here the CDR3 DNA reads TGTGCCAGCAGTTTATCCAGGGGGGATAATCAGCCCCAGCATTTT.

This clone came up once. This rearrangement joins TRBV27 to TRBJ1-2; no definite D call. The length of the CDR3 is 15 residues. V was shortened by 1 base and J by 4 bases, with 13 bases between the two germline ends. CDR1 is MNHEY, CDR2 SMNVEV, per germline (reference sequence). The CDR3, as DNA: TGTGCCAGCAGTTTATTGGGCAAAGCTGGCTATGGCTACACCTTC. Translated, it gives CASSLLGKAGYGYTF.

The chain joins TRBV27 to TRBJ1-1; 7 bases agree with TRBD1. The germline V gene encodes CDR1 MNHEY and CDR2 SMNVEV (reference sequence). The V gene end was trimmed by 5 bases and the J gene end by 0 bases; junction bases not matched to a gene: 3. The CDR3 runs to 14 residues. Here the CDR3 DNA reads TGTGCCAGCAGTCCGGGACAGATGAACACTGAAGCTTTCTTT. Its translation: CASSPGQMNTEAFF.

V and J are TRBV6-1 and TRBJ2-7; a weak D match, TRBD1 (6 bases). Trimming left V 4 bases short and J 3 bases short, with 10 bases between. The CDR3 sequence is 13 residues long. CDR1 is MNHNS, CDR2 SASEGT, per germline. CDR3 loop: CASSATGNYEQYF. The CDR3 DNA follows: TGTGCCAGCAGTGCGACAGGCAACTACGAGCAGTACTTC.

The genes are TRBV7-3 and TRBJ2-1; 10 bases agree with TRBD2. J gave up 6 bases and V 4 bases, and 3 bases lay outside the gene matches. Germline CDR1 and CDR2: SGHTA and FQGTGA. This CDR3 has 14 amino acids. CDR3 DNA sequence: TGTGCCAGCAGCTCCGGGACTAGCGTCAATGAGCAGTTCTTC. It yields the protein CASSSGTSVNEQFF.

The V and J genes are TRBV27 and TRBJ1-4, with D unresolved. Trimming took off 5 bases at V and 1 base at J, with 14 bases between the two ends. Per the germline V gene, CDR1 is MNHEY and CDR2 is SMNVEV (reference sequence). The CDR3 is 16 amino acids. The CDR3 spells CASSLQMTLTNEKLFF. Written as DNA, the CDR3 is TGTGCCAGCAGTCTTCAAATGACATTAACTAATGAAAAACTGTTTTTT.

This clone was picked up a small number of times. The CDR3 bases are TGTGCCTGGAGTGCCCCGTATGAAGCTTTCTTT. Protein product: CAWSAPYEAFF. The J gene is TRBJ1-1, the V gene TRBV30; D unresolved. The CDR3 sequence is 11 residues long. V gave up 1 base and J gave up 7 bases, with 7 bases separating them. CDR1 and CDR2 (germline): GTSNPN, SVGIG (reference sequence).

In DNA, the CDR3 is TGTGCCTGGAGGGGGAAAGCGGGGGGGCGAGATACGCAGTATTTT. This translates into CAWRGKAGGRDTQYF. The chain recombines TRBV30 with TRBJ2-3, with TRBD2 identical over 10 bases. There are 15 residues in the CDR3. V shed 3 bases and J 5 bases; nucleotides not matched to a gene: 8. The germline V gene encodes CDR1 GTSNPN and CDR2 SVGIG (reference sequence).